Below, 5 T cell receptor beta chains from the same sample are listed, as sequenced in a study of CD8 T cells in Susac syndrome. Random-hexamer reverse transcription was applied to about 0.45 to 1 ug RNA. TCRdb re-analysed the immunoSEQ multiplex PCR reads in MiXCR, keeping a single row per CDR3 protein. The sample holds 150,000 to 200,000 distinct CDR3 sequences, 80% to 95% seen once. Sequencing used CD4+ T cells from PBMCs. The receptors were sampled from a human donor with multiple sclerosis.

The V call is TRBV9, the J call TRBJ2-2; 7 nucleotides match TRBD2. The CDR3 runs to 14 residues. CDR1 and CDR2 (germline): SGDLS, YYNGEE. V lost 4 bases and J lost 6; bases outside the gene matches: 6. DNA of the CDR3: TGTGCCAGCAGCCTAGGACTAGTCGCCGGGGAGCTGTTTTTT. It yields the protein CASSLGLVAGELFF.

The rearrangement joins TRBV28 to TRBJ2-4; D remains unclear. Germline values: CDR1 MDHEN, CDR2 SYDVKM. V shed 6 bases and J shed 2 bases, with 11 bases lying between them. There are 14 residues in the CDR3. The CDR3 is CASSRLGSKNIQYF. The CDR3 DNA sequence: TGTGCCAGCAGCCGCTTGGGCTCCAAAAACATTCAGTACTTC. The full variable domain, rest sourced from reference TRBV28 and TRBJ2-4, is DVKVTQSSRYLVKRTGEKVFLECVQDMDHENMFWYRQDPGLGLRLIYFSYDVKMKEKGDIPEGYSVSREKKERFSLILESASTNQTSMYLCASSRLGSKNIQYFGAGTRLSVL.

This chain uses TRBV3-1 with TRBJ1-2; D unresolved. This CDR3 contains 13 residues. Germline V gene sequence: CDR1 LGHDT, CDR2 YNNKEL (reference sequence). Trimming took off 7 bases at V and 0 bases at J, with 9 bases between the two ends. The CDR3 protein is CASTEGSNYGYTF. The CDR3 nucleotides are TGTGCCAGCACCGAAGGATCTAACTATGGCTACACCTTC.

The V call is TRBV28, the J call TRBJ1-5; D is possibly TRBD1 (5 bases). This CDR3 is built from 15 residues. Trimming removed 1 base from V and 2 bases from J, with 9 bases in between. CDR1 MDHEN and CDR2 SYDVKM come from the germline V gene. In DNA form, the CDR3 reads TGTGCCAGCAGTTTATTGGGGGATGGCAATCAGCCCCAGCATTTT. It specifies CASSLLGDGNQPQHF.

The chain combines TRBV7-3 with TRBJ2-5; D gene uncertain. The CDR3 is 14 amino acids. V was cut by 2 bases and J by 2 bases, with 9 bases left in between. Looked up from germline, CDR1 is SGHTA and CDR2 is FQGTGA. The CDR3 DNA reads TGTGCCAGCAGCTTAGACGGGTCTCAAGAGACCCAGTACTTC. Its translation: CASSLDGSQETQYF.